Listed below are T cell receptor beta chains from one sample, sequenced in a study of PD-1 blockade in classical Hodgkin lymphoma. Profiled with immunoSEQ multiplex PCR; TCRdb holds only in-frame clones, not every one. Of 25,000 to 30,000 clones listed, approximately 86% are singletons. Sequenced here: CD8+ T cells from blood, sampled at baseline. These receptors were collected from a human donor with classical Hodgkin lymphoma. Both conserved end residues are part of each CDR3. The order of the fields is CDR3 protein, CDR3 DNA, clone size, J gene, D gene, V gene. A D gene is named only where the DNA matches it firmly. Size is omitted from some rows. Given values are once, few, many or a class for expanded clones.

CDR3aa: CASSLDPMRVAGANVLTF
CDR3nt: TGTGCCAGCAGCTTAGACCCAATGCGGGTAGCTGGGGCCAACGTCCTGACTTTC
abundance: -
j_gene: TRBJ2-6
d_gene: -
v_gene: TRBV7-9

CDR3aa: CASSQDMNTEAFF
CDR3nt: TGTGCCAGCAGCCAAGACATGAACACTGAAGCTTTCTTT
abundance: -
j_gene: TRBJ1-1
d_gene: -
v_gene: TRBV28

CDR3aa: CASRWTRVGGTDTQYF
CDR3nt: TGTGCCAGCAGATGGACGAGGGTGGGGGGCACAGATACGCAGTATTTT
abundance: -
j_gene: TRBJ2-3
d_gene: -
v_gene: TRBV2

CDR3aa: CASSVGGGNPNYGYTF
CDR3nt: TGTGCCAGCAGCGTAGGCGGGGGAAACCCTAACTATGGCTACACCTTC
abundance: -
j_gene: TRBJ1-2
d_gene: -
v_gene: TRBV9

CDR3aa: CASSPSDRGGNQPQHF
CDR3nt: TGTGCCAGCAGTCCCTCCGACAGGGGTGGCAATCAGCCCCAGCATTTT
abundance: -
j_gene: TRBJ1-5
d_gene: TRBD1
v_gene: TRBV28

CDR3aa: CSAETEAFF
CDR3nt: TGCAGTGCTGAAACTGAAGCTTTCTTT
abundance: -
j_gene: TRBJ1-1
d_gene: -
v_gene: TRBV20-1

CDR3aa: CASSLYGTGTGSYNEQFF
CDR3nt: TGTGCCAGCAGTTTATATGGCACCGGGACAGGGTCCTACAATGAGCAGTTCTTC
abundance: -
j_gene: TRBJ2-1
d_gene: TRBD1
v_gene: TRBV27

CDR3aa: CASSLADTEAFF
CDR3nt: TGTGCCAGCAGCTTGGCAGACACTGAAGCTTTCTTT
abundance: -
j_gene: TRBJ1-1
d_gene: -
v_gene: TRBV5-6

CDR3aa: CASSPQREERDTGELFF
CDR3nt: TGTGCCAGTAGTCCGCAGCGGGAGGAGCGGGACACCGGGGAGCTGTTTTTT
abundance: once
j_gene: TRBJ2-2
d_gene: TRBD2
v_gene: TRBV19

CDR3aa: CASSAAGNQPQHF
CDR3nt: TGTGCCAGCAGCGCTGCCGGAAATCAGCCCCAGCATTTT
abundance: -
j_gene: TRBJ1-5
d_gene: -
v_gene: TRBV9

CDR3aa: CSVDTQGINEKLFF
CDR3nt: TGCAGCGTCGATACACAGGGGATAAATGAAAAACTGTTTTTT
abundance: once
j_gene: TRBJ1-4
d_gene: TRBD1
v_gene: TRBV29-1